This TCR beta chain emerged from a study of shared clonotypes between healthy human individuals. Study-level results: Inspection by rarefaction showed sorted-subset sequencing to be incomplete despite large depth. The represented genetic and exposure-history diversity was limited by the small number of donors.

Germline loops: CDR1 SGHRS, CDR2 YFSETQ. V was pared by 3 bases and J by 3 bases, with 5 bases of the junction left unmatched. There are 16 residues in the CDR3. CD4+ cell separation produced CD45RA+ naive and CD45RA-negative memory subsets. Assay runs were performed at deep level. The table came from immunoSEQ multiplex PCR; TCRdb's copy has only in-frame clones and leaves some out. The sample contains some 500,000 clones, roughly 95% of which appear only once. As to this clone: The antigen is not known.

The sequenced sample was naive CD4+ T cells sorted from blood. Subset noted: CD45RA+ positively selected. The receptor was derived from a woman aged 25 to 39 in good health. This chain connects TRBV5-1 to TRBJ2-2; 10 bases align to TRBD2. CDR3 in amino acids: CASSSWTSGYTGELFF. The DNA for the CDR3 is TGCGCCAGCAGCTCCTGGACTAGCGGATACACCGGGGAGCTGTTTTTT.